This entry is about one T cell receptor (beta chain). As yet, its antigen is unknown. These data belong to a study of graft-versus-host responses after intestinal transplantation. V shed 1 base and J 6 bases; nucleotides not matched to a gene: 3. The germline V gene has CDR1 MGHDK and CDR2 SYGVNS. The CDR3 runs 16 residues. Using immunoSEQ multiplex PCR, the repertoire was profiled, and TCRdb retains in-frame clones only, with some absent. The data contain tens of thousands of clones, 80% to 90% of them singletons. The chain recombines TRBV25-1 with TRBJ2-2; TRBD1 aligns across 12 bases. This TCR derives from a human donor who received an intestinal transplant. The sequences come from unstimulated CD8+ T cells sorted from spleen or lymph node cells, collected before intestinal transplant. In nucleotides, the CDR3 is TGTGCCAGCAGTGAATCGGGACAGGGGGCGGCCGGGGAGCTGTTTTTT. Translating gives CASSESGQGAAGELFF.